A single sample is the source of the 9 T cell receptor beta chains below, sequenced in a study of shared clonotypes between healthy human individuals. The data were produced by immunoSEQ multiplex PCR, yet TCRdb's version contains in-frame clones alone and is incomplete. Of a few hundred thousand clones in the sample, around 87% were seen once. The sample taken for sequencing was memory CD8+ T cells sorted from blood. As to subset: CD45RO+ cells pooled with CCR7-negative TemRA cells. These receptors originate from a man younger than 35 in good health.

This chain connects TRBV7-2 to TRBJ1-5, with D hard to call. Trimming removed 4 bases from V and 4 bases from J, with 17 bases in between. CDR3 length equals 16 residues. CDR1 is SGHTA and CDR2 is FQGNSA in the germline V gene. The CDR3 coding sequence is TGTGCCAGCAGCTCCCGAGCTTACACCCGGAATCAGCCCCAGCATTTT. It codes for CASSSRAYTRNQPQHF.

J is TRBJ1-1 and V is TRBV4-3; D possibly corresponds to TRBD1 (6 bases). Germline-derived CDR1 and CDR2 are LGHNA and YSLEER. The ends were cut back, 0 bases at V and 5 bases at J, with 13 bases in the middle. This CDR3 spans 15 amino acids. Written as DNA, the CDR3 is TGCGCCAGCAGCCAAGAAGAAGGACAGAGTACTGAAGCTTTCTTT. Translating it yields CASSQEEGQSTEAFF.

The chain uses TRBV4-3 and TRBJ2-7; 8 bases are a match to TRBD2. The CDR3 runs 15 residues. V shed 0 bases and J 4 bases; nucleotides not matched to a gene: 5. Germline CDR1 and CDR2: LGHNA and YSLEER. The CDR3 region is CASSQDLGLAYEQYF. Here the CDR3 DNA reads TGCGCCAGCAGCCAAGATTTAGGACTAGCATACGAGCAGTACTTC.

The J gene is TRBJ2-7, the V gene TRBV2, with D possibly matching TRBD2 (5 bases). Germline assignment: CDR1 SNHLY and CDR2 FYNNEI. The CDR3 has 13 residues. V was trimmed by 8 bases and J by 4 bases, leaving 15 bases between them. CDR3 sequence: CASLEAAVYEQYF. CDR3 coding DNA: TGTGCCAGCTTGGAGGCGGCGGTTTACGAGCAGTACTTC.

The V and J genes are TRBV9 and TRBJ2-3; weak D call: TRBD2 (6 bases). Trimming stripped 0 bases from V and 2 bases from J, with 13 bases between. There are 16 residues in the CDR3. CDR1 is SGDLS, CDR2 YYNGEE, per germline. In nucleotides, the CDR3 is TGTGCCAGCAGCGTAGACGGCGGGGAGCTCACAGATACGCAGTATTTT. Translation gives CASSVDGGELTDTQYF.

This chain joins TRBV27 and TRBJ2-3; 11 bases are a match to TRBD2. Germline loops: CDR1 MNHEY, CDR2 SMNVEV (reference sequence). The ends lost 2 bases at V and 5 bases at J; junction bases unmatched: 6. This CDR3 spans 16 amino acids. The CDR3 is CASSLTGLAGGDTQYF. In DNA form, the CDR3 reads TGTGCCAGCAGTTTAACAGGCCTAGCGGGGGGAGATACGCAGTATTTT.

To note about this clone: This sample includes further DNA sequences coding for the same CDR3. The chain has TRBV5-6 and TRBJ1-1; D remains unclear. Germline values: CDR1 SGHDT, CDR2 YYEEEE. V was clipped by 4 bases and J by 5 bases, with 6 bases between them. The CDR3 sequence is 11 residues long. CDR3 bases: TGTGCCAGCAGCCTAGGTACTGAAGCTTTCTTT. It encodes CASSLGTEAFF.

The table lists this clone with a count of one. This chain links TRBV6-1 with TRBJ1-5; 7 bases fit TRBD1. Germline CDR1 reads MNHNS; CDR2 reads SASEGT. J was trimmed by 3 bases and V by 4 bases; bases with no gene match: 9. The CDR3 length is 16 residues. CDR3 protein: CASSGQGFRDNQPQHF. Written as DNA, the CDR3 is TGTGCCAGCAGTGGACAGGGATTCAGGGACAATCAGCCCCAGCATTTT.

A single count supports this clone. V usage is TRBV5-1 and J usage is TRBJ1-2; D may be TRBD1 (6 bases). Germline V gives CDR1 SGHRS, CDR2 YFSETQ. The V end lost 0 bases, the J end lost 4 bases, and 13 bases lay between the germline ends. The CDR3 has 15 amino acids. In DNA, the CDR3 is TGCGCCAGCAGCTTGGTATCGGGACATCTCTATGGCTACACCTTC. Translated, it gives CASSLVSGHLYGYTF.